These T cell receptor beta chains were read from a single sample in a study of early T cells in non-severe SARS-CoV-2 infection. TCRdb recomputed calls from the 5' RACE reads with MiXCR, one row per CDR3 protein. The table has roughly 72,000 distinct CDR3 sequences, more than 10% seen once. Sequencing was done on a sample of whole blood. The receptors were gathered from an adult who was a healthcare worker with PCR-confirmed SARS-CoV-2 infection or an uninfected control (not recorded which). CDR3s include the opening cysteine and the closing phenylalanine or tryptophan. D genes are given only for firm matches. Clone size is shown for a subset of rows, as once, few, many or a class of expanded clone.

d_call: -; clone_size: many; j_call: TRBJ2-2; v_call: TRBV4-3; cdr3_nt: TGCGCCAGCAGCCAAGACAGAGCCAGGAACACCGGGGAGCTGTTTTTT; cdr3_aa: CASSQDRARNTGELFF
d_call: TRBD1; clone_size: -; j_call: TRBJ1-1; v_call: TRBV27; cdr3_nt: TGTGCCAGCAAACCCCGGGACAGAGTCACTGAAGCTTTCTTT; cdr3_aa: CASKPRDRVTEAFF
d_call: -; clone_size: few; j_call: TRBJ2-5; v_call: TRBV12-3/TRBV12-4; cdr3_nt: TGTGCCAGCAGTAAAGGACTGGACTTGGCGACCCAGTACTTC; cdr3_aa: CASSKGLDLATQYF
d_call: TRBD1; clone_size: -; j_call: TRBJ1-2; v_call: TRBV7-2; cdr3_nt: TGTGCCAGCAGCTTAGGATTCGGACAGGGGTATGGCTACACCTTC; cdr3_aa: CASSLGFGQGYGYTF
d_call: TRBD2; clone_size: -; j_call: TRBJ2-1; v_call: TRBV7-9; cdr3_nt: TGTGCCAGCAGCCCTCCAGTTGGGCGGGGGGGCCGGTATGAGCAGTTCTTC; cdr3_aa: CASSPPVGRGGRYEQFF
d_call: TRBD1; clone_size: -; j_call: TRBJ2-3; v_call: TRBV29-1; cdr3_nt: TGCAGCGTTGAAGAATGGGACAGGGAACCAGATACGCAGTATTTT; cdr3_aa: CSVEEWDREPDTQYF
d_call: -; clone_size: many; j_call: TRBJ2-7; v_call: TRBV28; cdr3_nt: TGTGCCAGCGCAACCAGGGAAGTAAACGAGCAGTACTTC; cdr3_aa: CASATREVNEQYF
d_call: TRBD1; clone_size: many; j_call: TRBJ2-7; v_call: TRBV2; cdr3_nt: TGTGCCAGCAGTGGAATCGACAGGGGGCGAAGCGAGCAGTACTTC; cdr3_aa: CASSGIDRGRSEQYF
d_call: -; clone_size: many; j_call: TRBJ2-3; v_call: TRBV9; cdr3_nt: TGTGCCAGCAGTTCGACGACAGATACGCAGTATTTT; cdr3_aa: CASSSTTDTQYF
d_call: -; clone_size: few; j_call: TRBJ2-1; v_call: TRBV9; cdr3_nt: TGTGCCAGCAGCCCTACAGCTAACTCCTACAATGAGCAGTTCTTC; cdr3_aa: CASSPTANSYNEQFF
d_call: -; clone_size: -; j_call: TRBJ2-7; v_call: TRBV20-1; cdr3_nt: TGCAGTGCTAGAGCGGGGACCGATCGTTACGAGCAGTACTTC; cdr3_aa: CSARAGTDRYEQYF
d_call: TRBD1; clone_size: few; j_call: TRBJ2-1; v_call: TRBV6-2/TRBV6-3; cdr3_nt: TGTGCCAGCGTTTTAACAGGGGCCAATGAGCAGTTCTTC; cdr3_aa: CASVLTGANEQFF
d_call: -; clone_size: many; j_call: TRBJ1-6; v_call: TRBV7-8; cdr3_nt: TGTGCCAGCAGCTTAGGGGTTGGGGCTGGTTCACCCCTCCACTTT; cdr3_aa: CASSLGVGAGSPLHF
d_call: -; clone_size: -; j_call: TRBJ2-3; v_call: TRBV14; cdr3_nt: TGTGCCAGCAGCCGACGGGGACGGTCCACCCCAGATACGCAGTATTTT; cdr3_aa: CASSRRGRSTPDTQYF
d_call: -; clone_size: few; j_call: TRBJ2-1; v_call: TRBV30; cdr3_nt: TGTGCCCGTACAAGGGGGGGCGAGTTCTTC; cdr3_aa: CARTRGGEFF
d_call: -; clone_size: -; j_call: TRBJ2-7; v_call: TRBV18; cdr3_nt: TGTGCCAGCTCACCATCTGTGACGACCTACGAGCAGTACTTC; cdr3_aa: CASSPSVTTYEQYF
d_call: TRBD1; clone_size: few; j_call: TRBJ1-1; v_call: TRBV28; cdr3_nt: TGTGCCAGCAGTCGACAGGGGGCGGCCACTGAAGCTTTCTTT; cdr3_aa: CASSRQGAATEAFF
d_call: TRBD2; clone_size: -; j_call: TRBJ2-1; v_call: TRBV5-1; cdr3_nt: TGCGCCAGCAGCCCCGCTAGCGGGGGGTACAATGAGCAGTTCTTC; cdr3_aa: CASSPASGGYNEQFF
d_call: -; clone_size: -; j_call: TRBJ2-5; v_call: TRBV6-2/TRBV6-3; cdr3_nt: TGTGCCAGCAGTGATCAAACGGACAGTCAAGAGACCCAGTACTTC; cdr3_aa: CASSDQTDSQETQYF
d_call: -; clone_size: -; j_call: TRBJ1-4; v_call: TRBV10-3; cdr3_nt: TGTGCCATCAGTGAGTCTGGGCCGGGGAATGAAAAACTGTTTTTT; cdr3_aa: CAISESGPGNEKLFF
d_call: TRBD2; clone_size: -; j_call: TRBJ2-1; v_call: TRBV6-6; cdr3_nt: TGTGCCAGCAGTTTAGGGATTCTGGGGGGGAATGAGCAGTTCTTC; cdr3_aa: CASSLGILGGNEQFF
d_call: TRBD2; clone_size: -; j_call: TRBJ2-7; v_call: TRBV7-2; cdr3_nt: TGTGCCAGCAGCCCGAAGACTAGCGGGGGGATTGAGCAGTACTTC; cdr3_aa: CASSPKTSGGIEQYF
d_call: -; clone_size: -; j_call: TRBJ1-6; v_call: TRBV9; cdr3_nt: TGTGCCAGCAAAGACAGTTTCAATAATTCACCCCTCCATTTT; cdr3_aa: CASKDSFNNSPLHF
d_call: -; clone_size: many; j_call: TRBJ1-2; v_call: TRBV14; cdr3_nt: TGTGCCAGCAGCCGGTCGGGAAACTATGGCTACACCTTC; cdr3_aa: CASSRSGNYGYTF
d_call: TRBD2; clone_size: few; j_call: TRBJ2-3; v_call: TRBV11-3; cdr3_nt: TGTGCCAGCAGCCCCCGCGGGGGTAGCACAGATACGCAGTATTTT; cdr3_aa: CASSPRGGSTDTQYF
d_call: -; clone_size: many; j_call: TRBJ2-7; v_call: TRBV5-1; cdr3_nt: TGCGCCAGCAGCAGTAAGACTGGGCTAGGGAACGAGCAGTACTTC; cdr3_aa: CASSSKTGLGNEQYF
d_call: TRBD2; clone_size: few; j_call: TRBJ2-7; v_call: TRBV4-2; cdr3_nt: TGTGCCAGCAGCCATCCCGACGGTAGCGGGGGGCAGTACTTC; cdr3_aa: CASSHPDGSGGQYF
d_call: TRBD1; clone_size: few; j_call: TRBJ1-6; v_call: TRBV7-2; cdr3_nt: TGTGCCAGCAGCACCCGGACAGGGGCTCTTTCACCCCTCCACTTT; cdr3_aa: CASSTRTGALSPLHF
d_call: TRBD2; clone_size: many; j_call: TRBJ2-3; v_call: TRBV19; cdr3_nt: TGTGCCAGTAGTATAGTAGCGGGAGAGGCGCAGTATTTT; cdr3_aa: CASSIVAGEAQYF
d_call: TRBD1; clone_size: few; j_call: TRBJ1-6; v_call: TRBV27; cdr3_nt: TGTGCCAGCAGTTTGGTCCGGGACAGGGGTAATTCACCCCTCCACTTT; cdr3_aa: CASSLVRDRGNSPLHF
d_call: TRBD1; clone_size: few; j_call: TRBJ2-7; v_call: TRBV28; cdr3_nt: TGTGCCAGCAGCCGGACAGGCTATACCTACGAGCAGTACTTC; cdr3_aa: CASSRTGYTYEQYF
d_call: -; clone_size: -; j_call: TRBJ2-1; v_call: TRBV7-9; cdr3_nt: TGTGCCAGCAGCTTAGGGACGGGGTCGTATGAGCAGTTCTTC; cdr3_aa: CASSLGTGSYEQFF
d_call: -; clone_size: many; j_call: TRBJ1-2; v_call: TRBV28; cdr3_nt: TGTGCCAGCAGAGCTTTGGGGGGGGCGAATTATGGCTACACCTTC; cdr3_aa: CASRALGGANYGYTF
d_call: TRBD2; clone_size: -; j_call: TRBJ2-3; v_call: TRBV20-1; cdr3_nt: TGCAGTGCCAGCGGGGGTCGAGATACGCAGTATTTT; cdr3_aa: CSASGGRDTQYF
d_call: -; clone_size: few; j_call: TRBJ1-1; v_call: TRBV28; cdr3_nt: TGTGCCAGCAGTTTGCCAAGTGGAAGTACTGAAGCTTTCTTT; cdr3_aa: CASSLPSGSTEAFF
d_call: TRBD2; clone_size: medium-sized; j_call: TRBJ2-1; v_call: TRBV5-7; cdr3_nt: TGTGCCAGCAGCTTGATCAACGGGAGGGCCCTCTCACCCCAGCATGGATCCTACAATGAGCAGTTCTTC; cdr3_aa: CASSLINGRALSPQHGSYNEQFF
d_call: TRBD1; clone_size: -; j_call: TRBJ1-1; v_call: TRBV4-3; cdr3_nt: TGCGCCAGCAGCCAAGATGGGACAGGCTGGAACACTGAAGCTTTCTTT; cdr3_aa: CASSQDGTGWNTEAFF
d_call: -; clone_size: many; j_call: TRBJ2-3; v_call: TRBV29-1; cdr3_nt: TGCAGCGTTCGGGGCCCTGATACGCAGTATTTT; cdr3_aa: CSVRGPDTQYF
d_call: TRBD2; clone_size: -; j_call: TRBJ2-7; v_call: TRBV6-5; cdr3_nt: TGTGCCAGCAGTCGGACGGGACAACCGGGAGGGGAGCAGTACTTC; cdr3_aa: CASSRTGQPGGEQYF
d_call: -; clone_size: few; j_call: TRBJ2-7; v_call: TRBV29-1; cdr3_nt: TGCAGCGTTGAGGGAGAATGGTTAAACGAGCAGTACTTC; cdr3_aa: CSVEGEWLNEQYF
d_call: -; clone_size: -; j_call: TRBJ2-1; v_call: TRBV6-4; cdr3_nt: TGTGCCAGCAGTGGGGGTAAAGAGCAGTTCTTC; cdr3_aa: CASSGGKEQFF
d_call: TRBD1; clone_size: few; j_call: TRBJ2-2; v_call: TRBV5-1; cdr3_nt: TGCGCCAGCAGCTATGGGACAGGGATCACCGGGGAGCTGTTTTTT; cdr3_aa: CASSYGTGITGELFF
d_call: -; clone_size: many; j_call: TRBJ2-6; v_call: TRBV7-2; cdr3_nt: TGTGCCAGCAGCATGACAGGTAGAAGCTCTGGGGCCAACGTCCTGACTTTC; cdr3_aa: CASSMTGRSSGANVLTF
d_call: -; clone_size: few; j_call: TRBJ2-7; v_call: TRBV2; cdr3_nt: TGTGCCAGCAGTGAAGGGCGGGTGTGGGGCTCCGAGCAGTACTTC; cdr3_aa: CASSEGRVWGSEQYF
d_call: TRBD1; clone_size: few; j_call: TRBJ1-2; v_call: TRBV2; cdr3_nt: TGTGCCAGCAGTGAGGGGGACAGCTCTAACTATGGCTACACCTTC; cdr3_aa: CASSEGDSSNYGYTF
d_call: -; clone_size: -; j_call: TRBJ2-3; v_call: TRBV12-3/TRBV12-4; cdr3_nt: TGTGCCAGCAGTTCCCAGTCCCCTACGCAGTATTTT; cdr3_aa: CASSSQSPTQYF
d_call: -; clone_size: -; j_call: TRBJ2-4; v_call: TRBV28; cdr3_nt: TGTGCCAGCAGTCCCGACTTGATTCTAGCCAAAAACATTCAGTACTTC; cdr3_aa: CASSPDLILAKNIQYF
d_call: -; clone_size: many; j_call: TRBJ1-5; v_call: TRBV18; cdr3_nt: TGTGCCAGCTCACCAGGGAGACAGACTCCTTGGGTTCAGCCCCAGCATTTT; cdr3_aa: CASSPGRQTPWVQPQHF
d_call: -; clone_size: many; j_call: TRBJ2-7; v_call: TRBV11-2; cdr3_nt: TGTGCCAGCAGCTTATACTTCATAGCCGCCCAGGATGAGCAGTACTTC; cdr3_aa: CASSLYFIAAQDEQYF
d_call: -; clone_size: many; j_call: TRBJ1-2; v_call: TRBV7-9; cdr3_nt: TGTGCCAGCAAGGAGGGAGAGGGCTACACCTTC; cdr3_aa: CASKEGEGYTF
d_call: TRBD2; clone_size: -; j_call: TRBJ2-3; v_call: TRBV29-1; cdr3_nt: TGCAGCGTTGAAGATGCGGGGGGGCGAACAGATACGCAGTATTTT; cdr3_aa: CSVEDAGGRTDTQYF